A selection of T cell receptor beta chains follows, all from one sample in a study of cytomegalovirus exposure and HLA in healthy donors. Profiled with immunoSEQ multiplex PCR; TCRdb holds only in-frame clones, not every one. This sample carries roughly 88,000 clones, 69% of them seen once, and the ten largest clones take around 2.5%. Input material: PBMCs. These receptors originate from a man in his fifties in good health and CMV-seronegative. The CDR3 runs from the conserved cysteine through the conserved F or W. A D gene is named only where the DNA matches it firmly. Rows may omit the clone size; those that give it use once, few, many or a size class.

v_call,d_call,j_call,clone_size,cdr3_aa,cdr3_nt
TRBV10-3,TRBD1,TRBJ2-7,once,CAISESSDRSSYEQYF,TGTGCCATCAGTGAGTCGTCGGACAGGTCCTCCTACGAGCAGTACTTC
TRBV5-1,TRBD2,TRBJ2-1,-,CASSLGNSGGNEQFF,TGCGCCAGCAGCTTAGGAAATAGCGGGGGCAATGAGCAGTTCTTC
TRBV7-2,TRBD2,TRBJ2-1,few,CASSGSGRASNEQFF,TGTGCCAGCAGCGGTAGCGGGAGGGCCTCCAATGAGCAGTTCTTC
TRBV7-3,TRBD2,TRBJ2-1,-,CASSLQSSGGANEQFF,TGTGCCAGCAGCTTACAATCTAGCGGGGGGGCCAATGAGCAGTTCTTC
TRBV13,-,TRBJ2-1,-,CASEGLLNNEQFF,TGTGCCAGCGAGGGACTTTTAAACAATGAGCAGTTCTTC
TRBV4-2,-,TRBJ2-7,-,CASSQGAGLGYEQYF,TGTGCCAGCAGCCAAGGGGCAGGGTTGGGCTACGAGCAGTACTTC
TRBV6-6,-,TRBJ1-1,-,CASLKTTGFDTEAFF,TGTGCCAGCCTCAAGACCACGGGGTTTGACACTGAAGCTTTCTTT
TRBV5-1,-,TRBJ1-1,once,CASSLGQMNTEAFF,TGCGCCAGCAGCTTGGGACAGATGAACACTGAAGCTTTCTTT
TRBV9,-,TRBJ1-2,-,CASSVAGQGYGYTF,TGTGCCAGCAGCGTAGCTGGGCAGGGCTATGGCTACACCTTC
TRBV5-4,-,TRBJ2-1,-,CASSLGAGMDEQFF,TGTGCCAGCAGCTTGGGGGCAGGGATGGATGAGCAGTTCTTC
TRBV4-3,-,TRBJ1-2,-,CASSQDLRRGRANYGYTF,TGCGCCAGCAGCCAAGATCTCCGTAGAGGGAGGGCTAACTATGGCTACACCTTC
TRBV7-6,-,TRBJ2-5,-,CASSWSRGGGETQYF,TGTGCCAGCAGTTGGTCCCGGGGAGGTGGGGAGACCCAGTACTTC
TRBV4-3,-,TRBJ2-3,few,CASRPANTDTQYF,TGCGCCAGCAGGCCCGCTAACACAGATACGCAGTATTTT
TRBV7-6,TRBD2,TRBJ2-1,-,CASRGGGDEQFF,TGTGCCAGCCGGGGCGGGGGTGATGAGCAGTTCTTC
TRBV28,TRBD1,TRBJ1-6,-,CASSSRGAGGFNSPLHF,TGTGCCAGCAGTTCCCGTGGTGCAGGGGGCTTTAATTCACCCCTCCACTTT
TRBV25-1,TRBD1,TRBJ2-6,-,CASSPRQGDSGANVLTF,TGTGCCAGCAGTCCTCGACAGGGGGACTCTGGGGCCAACGTCCTGACTTTC
TRBV5-1,TRBD2,TRBJ2-1,-,CASSLTSGTYNEQFF,TGCGCCAGCAGCTTGACTAGCGGAACCTACAATGAGCAGTTCTTC
TRBV15,-,TRBJ1-5,-,CATSWAANQPQHF,TGTGCCACCAGCTGGGCAGCTAATCAGCCCCAGCATTTT
TRBV5-1,TRBD1,TRBJ2-1,few,CASSPTSGTGSFF,TGCGCCAGCAGCCCAACCTCCGGGACAGGGTCGTTCTTC
TRBV9,TRBD2,TRBJ2-7,-,CASSVAAGGANYEQYF,TGTGCCAGCAGCGTAGCTGCGGGGGGCGCCAACTACGAGCAGTACTTC
TRBV11-1,-,TRBJ2-7,few,CASSHPQGGGYEQYF,TGTGCCAGCAGCCACCCGCAGGGTGGAGGGTACGAGCAGTACTTC
TRBV4-3,-,TRBJ2-5,-,CASSRIPGLQETQYF,TGCGCCAGCAGCCGGATCCCGGGACTTCAAGAGACCCAGTACTTC
TRBV2,TRBD2,TRBJ2-3,-,CASSHSGGGTDTQYF,TGTGCCAGCAGTCACAGCGGGGGGGGCACAGATACGCAGTATTTT
TRBV27,-,TRBJ1-1,-,CASNRFRGSYTEAFF,TGTGCCAGCAACCGCTTCAGGGGATCGTACACTGAAGCTTTCTTT
TRBV30,TRBD2,TRBJ2-1,-,CASAGGRELENEQFF,TGTGCCTCGGCGGGCGGGAGGGAGTTGGAAAATGAGCAGTTCTTC
TRBV27,TRBD1,TRBJ1-1,-,CASSLYRGYTEAFF,TGTGCCAGCAGTTTATACAGGGGTTACACTGAAGCTTTCTTT
TRBV6-5,-,TRBJ2-1,-,CASSYGSQGGYNEQFF,TGTGCCAGCAGTTACGGGTCCCAGGGGGGCTACAATGAGCAGTTCTTC
TRBV21-1,-,TRBJ2-7,-,CASSRIDWTDREQYF,TGTGCCAGCAGCCGAATAGATTGGACAGATAGGGAGCAGTACTTC
TRBV6-4,-,TRBJ1-5,-,CASSRDSNQPQHF,TGTGCCAGCAGCAGGGATAGCAATCAGCCCCAGCATTTT
TRBV2,-,TRBJ2-7,-,CASSPEDSYEQYF,TGTGCCAGCAGTCCAGAGGACAGTTACGAGCAGTACTTC
TRBV29-1,-,TRBJ1-2,-,CSVDPGYGYTF,TGCAGCGTTGATCCAGGGTATGGCTACACCTTC
TRBV2,TRBD1,TRBJ1-6,-,CASRGQGNSPLHF,TGTGCCAGCAGGGGACAGGGAAATTCACCCCTCCACTTT
TRBV19,-,TRBJ1-6,-,CASSFRALHF,TGTGCCAGTAGTTTCCGAGCCCTCCACTTT
TRBV5-1,TRBD1,TRBJ2-5,-,CASIRDSGETQYF,TGCGCCAGCATAAGGGACAGTGGGGAGACCCAGTACTTC
TRBV5-1,-,TRBJ2-7,few,CASSLAGNPYEQYF,TGCGCCAGCAGCTTGGCAGGGAACCCCTACGAGCAGTACTTC
TRBV2,-,TRBJ2-2,-,CASTRQAGELFF,TGTGCCAGCACCCGACAGGCCGGGGAGCTGTTTTTT
TRBV6-1,-,TRBJ1-5,-,CASSDRTLGGQPQHF,TGTGCCAGCAGTGACAGGACCCTAGGGGGTCAGCCCCAGCATTTT
TRBV11-3,-,TRBJ1-2,-,CASSQDRGTYGYTF,TGTGCCAGCAGCCAGGACAGAGGGACCTATGGCTACACCTTC
TRBV19,-,TRBJ1-5,-,CASRLGALQYQPQHF,TGTGCCAGTAGGTTGGGAGCTCTCCAATATCAGCCCCAGCATTTT
TRBV18,TRBD1,TRBJ1-2,few,CASSSSGTDGYTF,TGTGCCAGCTCATCATCCGGGACAGACGGCTACACCTTC
TRBV29-1,-,TRBJ1-3,-,CSVSEGESYTIYF,TGCAGCGTTTCGGAGGGCGAAAGTTACACCATATATTTT
TRBV5-4,-,TRBJ1-2,once,CASSRGVTANYGYTF,TGTGCCAGCAGCCGCGGGGTCACGGCTAACTATGGCTACACCTTC
TRBV7-9,-,TRBJ2-1,once,CASSLAQGTYNEQFF,TGTGCCAGCAGCTTAGCCCAGGGGACCTACAATGAGCAGTTCTTC
TRBV28,-,TRBJ1-5,few,CASSKGGASNQPQHF,TGTGCCAGCAGTAAAGGGGGAGCAAGCAATCAGCCCCAGCATTTT
TRBV14,-,TRBJ1-1,once,CASSPLVRVFF,TGTGCCAGCAGCCCCTTAGTGAGGGTTTTTTTT
TRBV15,-,TRBJ2-1,-,CATSRAKNYGTSSYNEQFF,TGTGCCACCAGCAGAGCTAAAAATTACGGGACAAGCTCCTACAATGAGCAGTTCTTC
TRBV28,-,TRBJ1-2,once,CASSPVNQFGYTF,TGTGCCAGCAGTCCCGTTAATCAGTTTGGCTACACCTTC
TRBV2,-,TRBJ1-3,-,CASSVNGRNTIYF,TGTGCCAGCAGTGTTAATGGGCGAAACACCATATATTTT
TRBV30,-,TRBJ1-4,-,CAWRSKRSGREKLFF,TGTGCCTGGAGGTCGAAGCGGTCAGGACGGGAAAAACTGTTTTTT
TRBV7-3,-,TRBJ2-1,-,CASSLTGGGRENEQFF,TGTGCCAGCAGCTTAACCGGGGGTGGACGAGAGAATGAGCAGTTCTTC
TRBV4-3,-,TRBJ2-2,-,CASSQDMRTGELFF,TGCGCCAGCAGCCAAGATATGAGGACCGGGGAGCTGTTTTTT
TRBV6-5,-,TRBJ1-5,-,CASSIRLPPPQHF,TGTGCCAGCAGTATAAGACTTCCTCCTCCCCAGCATTTT
TRBV9,-,TRBJ1-1,-,CASRPGVLVNTEAFF,TGTGCCAGCAGGCCGGGGGTCCTAGTGAACACTGAAGCTTTCTTT
TRBV27,-,TRBJ2-3,-,CASSLFQGWMGGDTQYF,TGTGCCAGCAGTTTATTCCAGGGGTGGATGGGTGGGGATACGCAGTATTTT
TRBV2,-,TRBJ1-5,-,CASSGVDRSQPQHF,TGTGCCAGCAGTGGGGTCGACAGGTCTCAGCCCCAGCATTTT
TRBV27,TRBD1,TRBJ1-1,-,CASSLSYGTGEAFF,TGTGCCAGCAGTTTATCTTACGGGACAGGGGAAGCTTTCTTT
TRBV10-1,-,TRBJ1-5,-,CASGRPQEGNQPQHF,TGCGCCAGCGGCCGACCTCAGGAGGGCAATCAGCCCCAGCATTTT